These T cell receptor beta chains were read from a single sample in a study of post-analysis software for immune sequencing data. Using its own MiXCR run on the PCR reads, TCRdb lists one record per CDR3 protein. There are roughly 650,000 distinct CDR3 sequences in the sample; about 60% occur only once, and roughly 12% lies in the top ten. The sample taken for sequencing was blood. The receptors come from a girl aged 2 to 9 with multiple sclerosis. CDR3s include the opening cysteine and the closing phenylalanine or tryptophan. D genes are given only for firm matches. Size is stated for part of the rows, as once, few or many counts, or as a class when the clone is expanded.

V gene	D gene	J gene	clone size	CDR3 DNA	CDR3 protein
TRBV6-2/TRBV6-3	TRBD1	TRBJ1-2	.	TGTGCCAGCAGTTACACAGGGGACTATGGCTACACCTTC	CASSYTGDYGYTF
TRBV11-2	TRBD1	TRBJ2-1	.	TGTGCCAGCAGCCTCCAACAGGGGATCCACAATGAGCAGTTCTTC	CASSLQQGIHNEQFF
TRBV15	.	TRBJ2-1	few	TGTGCCACCAGCGGACCCAATGAGCAGTTCTTC	CATSGPNEQFF
TRBV4-1	TRBD2	TRBJ2-1	.	TGCGCCAGCAGCCAAGACCTAGCGGTGTCCTACAATGAGCAGTTCTTC	CASSQDLAVSYNEQFF
TRBV12-3/TRBV12-4	.	TRBJ2-1	.	TGTGCCAGCAGTAGGGACCCACCCCATGAGCAGTTCTTC	CASSRDPPHEQFF
TRBV9	.	TRBJ2-1	few	TGTGCCAGCAGCGTAGGAAGCTCTGAGCAGTTCTTC	CASSVGSSEQFF
TRBV3-1	.	TRBJ2-1	.	TGTGCCAGCAGCCGTAGGGGAGGAAACAATGAGCAGTTCTTC	CASSRRGGNNEQFF
TRBV15	.	TRBJ1-2	.	TGTGCCACCAGCAGAGATCCGGGGCTCGGTGGCTACACCTTC	CATSRDPGLGGYTF
TRBV15	.	TRBJ1-2	.	TGTGCCACCAGCAGAGGATATGAGAGGGGAAACTATGGCTACACCTTC	CATSRGYERGNYGYTF
TRBV7-3	.	TRBJ2-7	.	TGTGCCAGCAGCTTAAGCCTAACTCCCCGGACAGTGCAACATCTTTCCTACGAGCAGTACTTC	CASSLSLTPRTVQHLSYEQYF
TRBV29-1	.	TRBJ2-2	.	TGCAGCGTAGGGTCCGGCGGGGAGCTGTTTTTT	CSVGSGGELFF
TRBV29-1	TRBD2	TRBJ2-3	.	TGCAGCGTTGTGGGAACCGGACTAGCGGGAGGGGATACGCAGTATTTT	CSVVGTGLAGGDTQYF
TRBV5-4	.	TRBJ2-7	.	TGTGCCAGCAGCTTGGCGGGGGAGTTGAACGAGCAGTACTTC	CASSLAGELNEQYF